The clone carrying this T cell receptor (beta chain) appeared a few times. Germline assignment: CDR1 SGHTA and CDR2 FQGNSA. V was pared by 5 bases and J by 4 bases, with 7 bases of the junction left unmatched. This CDR3 has 14 amino acids. In the authors' workflow: Reference gene primers were amplified, and this amplification served to estimate nucleated cell counts. Libraries were prepared by immunoSEQ multiplex PCR; TCRdb keeps only in-frame clonotypes and omits some of them. V, J and clone size are taken as reported in that table, and D and trimming were inferred from the DNA itself. The profile shows roughly 47,000 clones, approximately 82% of them singletons. The sample comes from a study of blood T cell repertoires in COVID-19. Looking at the study overall: The United States, Italy and Spain provided the acute and convalescent COVID-19 samples. Nucleic acid was either cDNA or gDNA, and it came from T cells, B-cell-depleted T cells, or PBMCs.

This chain uses TRBV7-2 with TRBJ1-1; TRBD1 agrees at 7 bases. This TCR derives from a woman aged 70-85 years with acute or convalescent COVID-19. The sample consisted of peripheral blood. Written as DNA, the CDR3 is TGTGCCAGCAGCCCGGGACAGCTCCGCACTGAAGCTTTCTTT. Translation gives CASSPGQLRTEAFF. Based on the CDR3 plus reference TRBV7-2 and TRBJ1-1, the full variable domain is GAGVSQSPSNKVTEKGKDVELRCDPISGHTALYWYRQSLGQGLEFLIYFQGNSAPDKSGLPSDRFSAERTGGSVSTLTIQRTQQEDSAVYLCASSPGQLRTEAFFGQGTRLTVV.